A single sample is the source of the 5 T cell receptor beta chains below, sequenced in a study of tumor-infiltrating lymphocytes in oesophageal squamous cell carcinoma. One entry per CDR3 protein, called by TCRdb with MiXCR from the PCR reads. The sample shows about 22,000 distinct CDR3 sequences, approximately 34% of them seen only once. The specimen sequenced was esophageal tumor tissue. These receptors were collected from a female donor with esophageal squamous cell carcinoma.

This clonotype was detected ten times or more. CDR3 sequence reads: CASSFDSYEQYF. Here the CDR3 DNA reads TGTGCCAGCAGCTTCGATTCCTACGAGCAGTACTTC. The chain carries TRBV6-1 and TRBJ2-7; D is undetermined. Per germline, CDR1 MNHNS and CDR2 SASEGT. This CDR3 spans 12 amino acids. Deletions cut 6 bases from V and 1 base from J, with 7 bases between.

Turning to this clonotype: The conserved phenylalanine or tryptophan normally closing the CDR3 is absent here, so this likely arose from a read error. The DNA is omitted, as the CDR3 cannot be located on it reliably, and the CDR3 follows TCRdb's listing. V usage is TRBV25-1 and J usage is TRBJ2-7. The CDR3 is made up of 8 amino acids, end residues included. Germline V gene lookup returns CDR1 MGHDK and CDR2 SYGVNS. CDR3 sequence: CASSEAVS.

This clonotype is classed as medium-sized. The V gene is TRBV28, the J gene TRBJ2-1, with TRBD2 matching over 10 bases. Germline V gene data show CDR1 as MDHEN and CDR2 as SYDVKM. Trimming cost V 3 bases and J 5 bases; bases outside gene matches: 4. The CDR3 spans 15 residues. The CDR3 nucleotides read TGTGCCAGCAGTTTTTTACTAGCGGGGAACAATGAGCAGTTCTTC. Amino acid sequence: CASSFLLAGNNEQFF. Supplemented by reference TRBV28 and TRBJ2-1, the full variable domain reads DVKVTQSSRYLVKRTGEKVFLECVQDMDHENMFWYRQDPGLGLRLIYFSYDVKMKEKGDIPEGYSVSREKKERFSLILESASTNQTSMYLCASSFLLAGNNEQFFGPGTRLTVL.

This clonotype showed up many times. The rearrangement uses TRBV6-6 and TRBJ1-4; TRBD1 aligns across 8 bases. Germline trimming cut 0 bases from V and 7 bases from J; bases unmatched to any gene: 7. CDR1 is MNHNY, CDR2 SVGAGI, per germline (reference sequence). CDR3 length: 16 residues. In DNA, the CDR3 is TGTGCCAGCAGTTACTCCCGTCCAACAGGGGGTGAAAAACTGTTTTTT. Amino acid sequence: CASSYSRPTGGEKLFF.

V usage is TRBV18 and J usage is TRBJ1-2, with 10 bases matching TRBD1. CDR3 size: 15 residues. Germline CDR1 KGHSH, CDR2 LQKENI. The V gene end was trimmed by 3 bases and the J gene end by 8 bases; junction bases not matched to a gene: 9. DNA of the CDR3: TGTGCCAGCTCACCGGGACAGGGGAGTCTCCGGGGCTACACCTTC. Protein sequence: CASSPGQGSLRGYTF. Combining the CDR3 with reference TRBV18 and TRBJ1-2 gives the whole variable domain NAGVMQNPRHLVRRRGQEARLRCSPMKGHSHVYWYRQLPEEGLKFMVYLQKENIIDESGMPKERFSAEFPKEGPSILRIQQVVRGDSAAYFCASSPGQGSLRGYTFGSGTRLTVV.